These 9 T cell receptor beta chains share one sample of origin, sequenced in a study of T cells in Graves' hyperthyroidism and ophthalmopathy. The TCR beta CDR3 regions underwent amplification using RNA transcripts as the source. The study used the HTBI primer set for a first-round RT-PCR of the TCR CDR3. MiXCR was run by TCRdb on the multiplex PCR reads, yielding one entry per CDR3 protein. The data show about 640,000 distinct CDR3 sequences, about 20% seen once. The source material was blood. These receptors were obtained from a man younger than 40 with Graves' ophthalmopathy.

V usage is TRBV12-3 or TRBV12-4 and J usage is TRBJ2-7, with 12 bases that match TRBD2. The CDR3 loop spans 16 amino acids. Trimming took 6 bases from V and 5 from J; bases not matched to a gene: 11. CDR3 DNA: TGTGCCAGCAGAGGGGACGGACTAGCGGGAAGCCACGAGCAGTACTTC. Amino acid sequence: CASRGDGLAGSHEQYF.

This clonotype was counted ten times or more. The chain employs TRBV28 and TRBJ2-3, with 7 nucleotides matching TRBD2. V dropped 5 bases and J dropped 4; count of bases not matched to a gene: 12. Germline loops: CDR1 MDHEN, CDR2 SYDVKM. The CDR3 spans 16 residues. In DNA form, the CDR3 reads TGTGCCAGCAGTCCCCTTGGGGAGCGGGACGCAGATACGCAGTATTTT. It encodes CASSPLGERDADTQYF.

The chain joins TRBV6-6 to TRBJ1-2; D not resolved. The CDR3 is 15 amino acids. V dropped 2 bases and J dropped 0 bases, with 10 bases sitting between them. Per the germline V gene, CDR1 is MNHNY and CDR2 is SVGAGI (reference sequence). Here the CDR3 reads CASSYTGSANYGYTF. CDR3 in DNA: TGTGCCAGCAGTTACACGGGGTCAGCTAACTATGGCTACACCTTC.

The chain recombines TRBV19 with TRBJ1-1, with D tentatively TRBD1 (5 bases). This CDR3 is 16 amino acids long. The V gene lost 1 base and the J gene lost 5 bases, with 17 bases spanning the gap. The germline gives CDR1 LNHDA, CDR2 SQIVND (reference sequence). The CDR3 region has the DNA TGTGCCAGTAGTATAGGAGGTCGGGACGGTCGGACTGAAGCTTTCTTT. It yields the protein CASSIGGRDGRTEAFF.

This clonotype appeared many times. The genes are TRBV28 and TRBJ1-2; 9 nucleotides agree with TRBD1. V shed 2 bases and J 3 bases; nucleotides not matched to a gene: 10. CDR3 length equals 17 residues. Germline CDR1 and CDR2: MDHEN and SYDVKM. As DNA, the CDR3 is TGTGCCAGCAGTTTACCCTTTTACAGGGGGCAAGACTATGGCTACACCTTC. It translates to CASSLPFYRGQDYGYTF.

This clonotype has only a few counts. The V gene is TRBV4-1, the J gene TRBJ2-1, with TRBD2 identical over 10 bases. In germline, CDR1 is MGHRA, CDR2 YSYEKL. The CDR3 has 17 residues. V was clipped by 5 bases and J by 1 base; unmatched bases: 8. The CDR3 region has the DNA TGCGCCAGCAGCTTACTAACGACTAGCGGGTCCTACAATGAGCAGTTCTTC. It specifies CASSLLTTSGSYNEQFF.

The chain employs TRBV7-2 and TRBJ1-4; no firm D call. This CDR3 comprises 11 residues. V was trimmed by 3 bases and J by 8 bases, leaving 4 bases between them. Germline assignment: CDR1 SGHTA and CDR2 FQGNSA. CDR3 DNA: TGTGCCAGCAGCTTTTCCGAAAAACTGTTTTTT. It yields the protein CASSFSEKLFF.

This rearrangement joins TRBV11-2 to TRBJ2-7; D is perhaps TRBD2 (6 bases). The CDR3 runs to 14 residues. With 5 bases removed from V and 2 bases from J, the gap between germline ends came to 13 bases. CDR1 is SGHAT, CDR2 FQNNGV, per germline. CDR3 residues: CASSNRDLPYEQYF. The CDR3 bases are TGTGCCAGCAGCAACCGGGACTTACCCTACGAGCAGTACTTC.

This clonotype was seen at least ten times. The V call is TRBV28, the J call TRBJ2-3; tentative D call: TRBD2 (7 bases). V lost 6 bases and J 5 bases, leaving 21 bases between the germline ends. This CDR3 is built from 16 residues. CDR1 and CDR2 from the germline V gene are MDHEN and SYDVKM. In nucleotides, the CDR3 is TGTGCCAGCAGGACAACCGGGGGGCCTGAAGGAGATACGCAGTATTTT. It specifies CASRTTGGPEGDTQYF.